This T cell receptor (beta chain) came from a study of blood T cells in healthy people across ages. Whole-study findings and limits: Higher diversity and more naive CD4+ cells were features of long-lived donors, compared to aged donors.

As regards this clonotype: What it binds is unknown.

For the second PCR, which ran for about 7 to 12 cycles, a sample-barcoded 5' primer and a J-beta primer mix were used. Each CDR3 protein is one row after TCRdb ran MiXCR on the 5' RACE reads. Of over 1,200,000 distinct CDR3 sequences listed, 45% to 70% are singletons. The CDR3 runs 15 residues. Germline-derived CDR1 and CDR2 are MNHEY and SMNVEV (reference sequence). The trim removed 2 bases at V and 2 bases at J, leaving 4 bases unmatched. The sequence derives from a young man in good health. The chain carries TRBV27 and TRBJ2-7; TRBD1 matches at 9 bases. The sequenced material came from blood. DNA of the CDR3: TGTGCCAGCAGTTTAGGTTGGACAGGGGCCTACGAGCAGTACTTC. Amino acid sequence: CASSLGWTGAYEQYF.